The 5 T cell receptor beta chains in this list originate from one sample, sequenced in a study of CD8 T cells in Susac syndrome. Reverse transcription used about 0.45 to 1 ug RNA and random hexamers. TCRdb independently ran MiXCR on the immunoSEQ multiplex PCR reads; one entry per CDR3 protein. The sample lists some 120,000 distinct CDR3 sequences, around 94% occurring once. The sequenced material came from CD8+ T cells from PBMCs. The receptor source for this set is a human donor with Susac syndrome.

The rearrangement uses TRBV6-2 or TRBV6-3 and TRBJ2-1; the match to TRBD1 covers 7 bases. Per the germline V gene, CDR1 is MNHEY and CDR2 is SVGEGT. There are 13 residues in the CDR3. With 8 bases clipped from V and 2 bases from J, the junction kept 3 bases outside the gene matches. CDR3 sequence (DNA): TGTGCCAGCTCGCAGGGGGCCTACAATGAGCAGTTCTTC. It is translated as CASSQGAYNEQFF.

The chain carries TRBV20-1 and TRBJ2-1; 8 bases map to TRBD2. The CDR3 extends over 15 amino acids. CDR1 and CDR2 (germline): DFQATT, SNEGSKA (reference sequence). Trimming at V came to 0 bases and at J to 4 bases, leaving 5 bases not matched to a gene. The CDR3 DNA reads as TGCAGTGCTAGAGAACACGGGAGGGAATACAATGAGCAGTTCTTC. Its translation is CSAREHGREYNEQFF.

The chain uses TRBV6-4 and TRBJ2-1; 10 nucleotides line up with TRBD2. The CDR3 runs to 15 residues. Germline trimming cut 5 bases from V and 5 bases from J; bases unmatched to any gene: 6. The germline V gene encodes CDR1 MRHNA and CDR2 SNTAGT. As DNA, the CDR3 is TGTGCCAGCAGTTCAGCGGGAGGGGGACACAATGAGCAGTTCTTC. Its translation is CASSSAGGGHNEQFF.

The V gene is TRBV14, the J gene TRBJ2-4, with 7 bases aligning to TRBD1. The CDR3 contains 18 residues. The trim removed 1 base at V and 1 base at J, leaving 10 bases unmatched. Germline V lookup: CDR1 SGHDN, CDR2 FVKESK. The CDR3, as DNA: TGTGCCAGCAGCCAAGGGATGAAAAGGGGGCTTGCCAAAAACATTCAGTACTTC. Protein product: CASSQGMKRGLAKNIQYF.

The rearrangement joins TRBV7-9 to TRBJ1-2, with D tentatively TRBD1 (6 bases). CDR3 length equals 13 residues. Germline lookup yields CDR1 SEHNR and CDR2 FQNEAQ (reference sequence). Trimming took off 6 bases at V and 6 bases at J, with 14 bases between the two ends. CDR3 region: CASRPAGANGYTF. Here the CDR3 DNA reads TGTGCCAGCAGGCCGGCAGGGGCCAATGGCTACACCTTC.